A single sample is the source of the 2 T cell receptor beta chains below, sequenced in a study of identical twins. TCRdb reprocessed the 5' RACE reads via MiXCR and lists one record per CDR3 protein. Of around 370,000 distinct CDR3 sequences listed, approximately 8.7% were seen once; the top ten hold roughly 8.9%. Sequences were obtained from naive T cells sorted from blood. These receptor sequences come from a woman between 50 and 59 years old in good health.

This chain uses TRBV29-1 with TRBJ2-5; no definite D call. From germline, CDR1 is SQVTM and CDR2 ANQGSEA. V lost 7 bases and J 4 bases, leaving 16 bases between the germline ends. The CDR3 length is 13 residues. The CDR3 spells CSASESQRETQYF. CDR3 in DNA: TGCAGCGCCTCGGAATCGCAGCGAGAGACCCAGTACTTC.

This clonotype came up many times. The chain has TRBV5-1 and TRBJ2-7; possibly TRBD1 for D (5 bases). The germline V gene encodes CDR1 SGHRS and CDR2 YFSETQ. The CDR3 totals 14 residues. V was shortened by 2 bases and J by 1 base, with 10 bases between the two germline ends. The CDR3 here is CASSFDRVSYEQYF. The CDR3 DNA follows: TGCGCCAGCAGCTTTGACAGAGTTTCCTACGAGCAGTACTTC.